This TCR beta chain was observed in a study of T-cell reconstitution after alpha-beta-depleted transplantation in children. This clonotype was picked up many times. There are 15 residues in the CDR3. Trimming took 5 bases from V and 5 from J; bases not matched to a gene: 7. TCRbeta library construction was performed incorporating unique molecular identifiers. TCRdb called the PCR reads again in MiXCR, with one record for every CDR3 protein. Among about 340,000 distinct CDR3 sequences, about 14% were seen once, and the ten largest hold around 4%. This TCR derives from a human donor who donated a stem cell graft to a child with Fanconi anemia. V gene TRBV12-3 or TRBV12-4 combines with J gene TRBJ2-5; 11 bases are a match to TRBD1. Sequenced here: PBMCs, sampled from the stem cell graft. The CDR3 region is CASSRRTGGRETQYF. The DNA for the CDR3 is TGTGCCAGCAGTCGTAGGACAGGGGGCAGGGAGACCCAGTACTTC.